This TCR beta chain was captured in a study of blood T cell repertoires in COVID-19. This clone came up once. The CDR3 is 19 residues long. V was clipped by 2 bases and J by 4 bases; unmatched bases: 17. Germline V gives CDR1 SGHTA, CDR2 FQGNSA. Clones were read by immunoSEQ multiplex PCR, and TCRdb kept only the in-frame ones, dropping some. The repertoire holds approximately 210,000 clones, with approximately 82% as singletons. The genes are TRBV7-2 and TRBJ2-7; TRBD2 agrees at 10 bases. This clonotype was sampled from a woman aged 40 to 50 with acute or convalescent COVID-19. The source material was peripheral blood. CDR3 sequence reads: CASSLRVSGRLTRVYEQYF. The DNA of the CDR3 is TGTGCCAGCAGCTTACGGGTTAGCGGGAGGCTTACCCGAGTTTACGAGCAGTACTTC.